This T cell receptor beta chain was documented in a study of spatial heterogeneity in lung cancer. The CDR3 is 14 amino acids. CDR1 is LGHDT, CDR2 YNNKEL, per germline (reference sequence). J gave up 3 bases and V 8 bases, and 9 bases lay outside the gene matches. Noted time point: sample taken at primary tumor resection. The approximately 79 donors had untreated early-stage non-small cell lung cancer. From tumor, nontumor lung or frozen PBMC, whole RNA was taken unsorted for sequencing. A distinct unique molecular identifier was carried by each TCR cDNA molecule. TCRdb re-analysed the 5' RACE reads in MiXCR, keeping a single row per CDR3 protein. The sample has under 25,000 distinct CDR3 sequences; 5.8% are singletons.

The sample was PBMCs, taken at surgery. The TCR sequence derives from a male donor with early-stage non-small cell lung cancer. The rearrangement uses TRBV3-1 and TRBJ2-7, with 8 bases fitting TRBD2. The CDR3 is CASGSGLGHYEQYF. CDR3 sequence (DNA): TGTGCCAGCGGCTCGGGACTAGGACACTACGAGCAGTACTTC.